These 31 T cell receptor beta chains were all obtained from the same sample, sequenced in a study of CD8+ T cells in alopecia areata. It was cDNA, reverse transcribed from extracted RNA, that served as the sequencing template. Assay used: immunoSEQ multiplex PCR; TCRdb lists only in-frame clones, some missing. Among some 190,000 clones listed, approximately 67% were seen once. Treatment: oral pan-JAK inhibitor, 5-10 mg twice daily. The specimen comprised CD4+ T cells sorted from blood, sampled between weeks 43 and 45, from a patient treated with tofacitinib. The receptor set was obtained from a human donor with alopecia areata.

Points on this clone: Other DNA sequences within the sample encode an identical CDR3. This chain connects TRBV7-2 to TRBJ1-5, with 7 bases lining up with TRBD1. Germline CDR1 is SGHTA and CDR2 is FQGNSA. The CDR3 covers 14 residues. After removal of 5 bases from V and 2 bases from J, the junction contained 3 bases not matched to a gene. The CDR3 sequence is CASSLGQGNQPQHF. CDR3 in DNA: TGTGCCAGCAGCCTTGGACAGGGCAATCAGCCCCAGCATTTT.

This clone was found a few times. V and J are TRBV29-1 and TRBJ2-3; no definite D call. V was trimmed by 3 bases and J by 6 bases, leaving 16 bases between them. The germline V gene has CDR1 SQVTM and CDR2 ANQGSEA. This CDR3 comprises 14 residues. This CDR3 is CSVDAADLLDTQYF. The CDR3 coding sequence is TGCAGCGTTGATGCGGCAGACCTCCTGGATACGCAGTATTTT.

J is TRBJ2-1 and V is TRBV29-1, with TRBD1 as a possible D gene (5 bases). V shed 4 bases and J shed 6 bases, with 16 bases lying between them. CDR1 is SQVTM and CDR2 is ANQGSEA in the germline V gene. This CDR3 region has 14 residues. The chain's CDR3 is CSVVLSGRVNEQFF. For the CDR3, the DNA is TGCAGCGTTGTCCTATCGGGCAGGGTCAATGAGCAGTTCTTC.

The chain has TRBV7-2 and TRBJ2-7; 7 nucleotides align to TRBD1. From germline, CDR1 is SGHTA and CDR2 FQGNSA. With 3 bases clipped from V and 4 bases from J, the junction kept 6 bases outside the gene matches. The CDR3 has 14 residues. The CDR3 coding sequence is TGTGCCAGCAGCTTGAGACAGGGTGGGTACGAGCAGTACTTC. As protein: CASSLRQGGYEQYF.

The rearrangement uses TRBV6-1 and TRBJ2-1; D not certain. Per the germline V gene, CDR1 is MNHNS and CDR2 is SASEGT. The germline V and J ends were trimmed by 7 bases and 4 bases, with 8 bases remaining between them. The CDR3 extends over 12 amino acids. CDR3 nucleotides: TGTGCCAGCACGAAGGGATACAATGAGCAGTTCTTC. It encodes CASTKGYNEQFF.

The chain uses TRBV29-1 and TRBJ1-1, with D hard to call. The ends were cut back, 4 bases at V and 1 base at J, with 19 bases in the middle. This CDR3 region has 16 residues. CDR1 is SQVTM, CDR2 ANQGSEA, per germline. CDR3 loop: CSVVQATSLRNTEAFF. For the CDR3, the DNA is TGCAGCGTTGTTCAAGCTACTAGCCTTAGGAACACTGAAGCTTTCTTT.

The chain uses TRBV29-1 and TRBJ1-1; no firm D call. Trimming took off 7 bases at V and 3 bases at J, with 9 bases between the two ends. Per the germline V gene, CDR1 is SQVTM and CDR2 is ANQGSEA. The CDR3 consists of 11 residues. The CDR3 here is CSGDGDTEAFF. CDR3 nucleotides: TGCAGCGGGGATGGGGACACTGAAGCTTTCTTT.

Concerning this clone: At the DNA level, this CDR3 is encoded by other sequences in the same sample as well. The chain combines TRBV29-1 with TRBJ2-3; TRBD2 might be the D (5 bases). The CDR3 extends over 12 amino acids. CDR1 is SQVTM and CDR2 is ANQGSEA in the germline V gene. V was pared by 3 bases and J by 3 bases, with 7 bases between. CDR3 nucleotide sequence: TGCAGCGTTGAGACGGGAACAGATACGCAGTATTTT. The encoded protein is CSVETGTDTQYF.

The rearrangement joins TRBV7-9 to TRBJ2-5; weak D call: TRBD1 (6 bases). Per the germline V gene, CDR1 is SEHNR and CDR2 is FQNEAQ (reference sequence). Deletions cut 5 bases from V and 3 bases from J, with 16 bases between. The CDR3 has 15 amino acids. This CDR3 is CASSPHQGWEETQYF. The CDR3 nucleotides read TGTGCCAGCAGCCCTCACCAGGGGTGGGAAGAGACCCAGTACTTC.

This chain joins TRBV5-6 and TRBJ2-2, with 9 positions matching TRBD1. The germline CDR1 and CDR2 sequences are SGHDT and YYEEEE. J was trimmed by 5 bases and V by 4 bases; bases with no gene match: 9. This CDR3 is 16 amino acids long. CDR3 amino acids: CASSPLAGQGTGELFF. Written as DNA, the CDR3 is TGTGCCAGCAGCCCTTTAGCCGGACAGGGGACCGGGGAGCTGTTTTTT.

This chain uses TRBV29-1 with TRBJ1-1; D is undetermined. The germline CDR1 and CDR2 sequences are SQVTM and ANQGSEA. V lost 4 bases and J lost 3, with 12 bases in between. The CDR3 is 13 residues long. CDR3 DNA sequence: TGCAGCGTTGTACCCAGGACTTACACTGAAGCTTTCTTT. Translation gives CSVVPRTYTEAFF. Full variable domain (outside the CDR3, taken from reference TRBV29-1 and TRBJ1-1): SAVISQKPSRDICQRGTSLTIQCQVDSQVTMMFWYRQQPGQSLTLIATANQGSEATYESGFVIDKFPISRPNLTFSTLTVSNMSPEDSSIYLCSVVPRTYTEAFFGQGTRLTVV.

This clone was seen a handful of times. The chain recombines TRBV30 with TRBJ2-3, with a weak D call TRBD2 (6 bases). The V end lost 0 bases, the J end lost 2 bases, and 12 bases lay between the germline ends. Germline V lookup: CDR1 GTSNPN, CDR2 SVGIG (reference sequence). This CDR3 region has 15 residues. CDR3 protein: CAWSVLAGFTDTQYF. In DNA, the CDR3 is TGTGCCTGGAGTGTACTCGCGGGGTTCACAGATACGCAGTATTTT.

V gene TRBV29-1 combines with J gene TRBJ2-3, with TRBD2 as a possible D gene (5 bases). The V gene lost 7 bases and the J gene lost 0 bases, with 14 bases spanning the gap. The CDR3 is made up of 14 amino acids. CDR1 and CDR2 from the germline V gene are SQVTM and ANQGSEA. CDR3 region: CSARPGISTDTQYF. CDR3 nucleotide sequence: TGCAGCGCCCGGCCGGGGATAAGCACAGATACGCAGTATTTT.

The chain has TRBV30 and TRBJ1-1, with 7 bases matching TRBD1. Unmatched junction bases numbered 4, after V lost 5 bases and J lost 1 base. The germline gives CDR1 GTSNPN, CDR2 SVGIG (reference sequence). The CDR3 is made up of 13 amino acids. CDR3 in amino acids: CAWEGQPNTEAFF. CDR3 bases: TGTGCCTGGGAGGGACAGCCGAACACTGAAGCTTTCTTT.

This clone has just one count. This chain joins TRBV5-1 and TRBJ2-5; tentatively, D is TRBD2 (5 bases). This CDR3 is built from 16 residues. The germline V and J ends were trimmed by 0 bases and 2 bases, with 14 bases remaining between them. The V gene's germline CDR1 is SGHRS and CDR2 YFSETQ. CDR3 in amino acids: CASSLDVAGKQETQYF. The DNA for the CDR3 is TGCGCCAGCAGCTTGGACGTGGCCGGGAAACAAGAGACCCAGTACTTC.

V is TRBV10-3 and J is TRBJ2-5; a possible D gene is TRBD2 (5 bases). Germline values: CDR1 ENHRY, CDR2 SYGVKD. The CDR3 runs to 12 residues. Trimming stripped 3 bases from V and 13 bases from J, with 15 bases between. The CDR3, as DNA: TGTGCCATCAGTGATACCGGACTGTCTGGGTACTTC. Encoded protein: CAISDTGLSGYF.

The gene calls are TRBV5-6 and TRBJ2-2, with a possible D match to TRBD1 (5 bases). The CDR3 length is 16 residues. Germline V gene data show CDR1 as SGHDT and CDR2 as YYEEEE. V was trimmed by 1 base and J by 5 bases, leaving 15 bases between them. The CDR3 is CASSLFGALETGELFF. The DNA for the CDR3 is TGTGCCAGCAGCTTGTTTGGGGCCCTAGAAACCGGGGAGCTGTTTTTT.

Comment on this clone: At one of its ends the junction is not consistent with the germline gene, which may arise from a read error. V usage is TRBV6-5 and J usage is TRBJ1-2; D is possibly TRBD1 (6 bases). Germline assignment: CDR1 MNHEY and CDR2 SVGAGI. CDR3 length: 14 residues. The CDR3 nucleotides are TGTGCCAGCAGATACTACCGGGACACCTATGGCTACACCTTC. The encoded protein is CASRYYRDTYGYTF.

The chain carries TRBV5-1 and TRBJ2-1; TRBD1 might be the D (6 bases). The germline CDR1 and CDR2 sequences are SGHRS and YFSETQ. Trimming took off 0 bases at V and 8 bases at J, with 12 bases between the two ends. CDR3 length: 14 residues. The CDR3 DNA is TGCGCCAGCAGCTTGGGACAGGTCGTGGATGAGCAGTTCTTC. This codes for CASSLGQVVDEQFF.

The chain employs TRBV29-1 and TRBJ2-7, with D perhaps matching TRBD1 (6 bases). Germline V gene sequence: CDR1 SQVTM, CDR2 ANQGSEA. This CDR3 is 11 amino acids long. The V and J ends lost 0 bases and 12 bases respectively, with 12 bases between them. The CDR3 region is CSVEEGDIGYF. CDR3 nucleotides: TGCAGCGTTGAAGAAGGGGACATCGGGTACTTC.

The chain recombines TRBV4-3 with TRBJ1-6, with D maybe TRBD1 (5 bases). CDR1 and CDR2 (germline): LGHNA, YSLEER. Trimming left V 4 bases short and J 9 bases short, with 19 bases between. The CDR3 covers 16 residues. CDR3 nucleotides: TGCGCCAGCAGCCCCTCACCCCGACAGAACATTTCACCCCTCCACTTT. Amino acids: CASSPSPRQNISPLHF.

The V and J genes are TRBV7-6 and TRBJ1-1; unclear D gene. Germline V gives CDR1 SGHVS, CDR2 FNYEAQ. The V end lost 4 bases, the J end lost 6 bases, and 15 bases lay between the germline ends. The CDR3 loop spans 14 amino acids. The chain's CDR3 is CASSSTILIAEAFF. Written as DNA, the CDR3 is TGTGCCAGCAGCTCGACAATCTTAATAGCTGAAGCTTTCTTT.

The chain is built from TRBV27 and TRBJ1-2; 9 bases line up with TRBD1. The CDR3 consists of 14 residues. Per germline, CDR1 MNHEY and CDR2 SMNVEV (reference sequence). After removal of 6 bases from V and 8 bases from J, the junction contained 10 bases not matched to a gene. The DNA of the CDR3 is TGTGCCAGCAGACCGGGACAGGGCGAGGGCGGCTACACCTTC. It is translated as CASRPGQGEGGYTF.

V and J are TRBV2 and TRBJ1-5, with D hard to call. The CDR3 spans 13 residues. Looked up from germline, CDR1 is SNHLY and CDR2 is FYNNEI. V was pared by 4 bases and J by 3 bases, with 7 bases between. CDR3 sequence (DNA): TGTGCCAGCAGTGGCCCAGTCAATCAGCCCCAGCATTTT. Translating it yields CASSGPVNQPQHF.

The sample holds a few counts of this clone. The rearrangement joins TRBV11-2 to TRBJ2-5, with D perhaps matching TRBD2 (7 bases). The V end lost 7 bases, the J end lost 5 bases, and 26 bases lay between the germline ends. The CDR3 sequence is 17 residues long. The V gene's germline CDR1 is SGHAT and CDR2 FQNNGV. The CDR3 is CASTNPVGGVIQETQYF. CDR3 DNA sequence: TGTGCCAGCACCAATCCCGTAGGGGGGGTAATTCAGGAGACCCAGTACTTC.

The rearrangement uses TRBV20-1 and TRBJ1-2; D is perhaps TRBD1 (5 bases). The V end was cut by 8 bases, the J end by 4 bases, with 11 bases between. This CDR3 comprises 11 residues. Germline CDR1 DFQATT, CDR2 SNEGSKA (reference sequence). The CDR3, as DNA: TGCAGTTTGACAGAGACCTATGGCTACACCTTC. Amino acids: CSLTETYGYTF.

The rearrangement joins TRBV23-1 to TRBJ1-4, with D hard to call. TRBV23-1 is labeled an ORF, and its function is uncertain. The CDR3 consists of 15 residues. The V and J ends lost 0 bases and 5 bases respectively, with 10 bases between them. CDR3 DNA sequence: TGCGCCAGCAGTCAATCAAGAGGGAAGAATGAAAAACTGTTTTTT. Translation gives CASSQSRGKNEKLFF.

This clone came up a few times. The CDR3 here is CASSPYTLGGITNTGELFF. CDR3 nucleotide sequence: TGTGCCAGCAGTCCCTATACTCTCGGGGGGATTACGAACACCGGGGAGCTGTTTTTT. J is TRBJ2-2 and V is TRBV7-3; 7 bases map to TRBD2. There are 19 residues in the CDR3. The trim removed 6 bases at V and 0 bases at J, leaving 16 bases unmatched. CDR1 SGHTA and CDR2 FQGTGA come from the germline V gene.

The chain couples TRBV12-5 to TRBJ1-2; TRBD1 agrees at 7 bases. The CDR3 is 15 amino acids. V dropped 1 base and J dropped 5; count of bases not matched to a gene: 7. From germline, CDR1 is LGHNT and CDR2 FRNRAP. As DNA, the CDR3 is TGTGCTAGTGGTTTGGATCCAGGGGGAAAATATGGCTACACCTTC. Amino acids: CASGLDPGGKYGYTF. The variable domain in full, with the rest retrieved from reference TRBV12-5 and TRBJ1-2, is DARVTQTPRHKVTEMGQEVTMRCQPILGHNTVFWYRQTMMQGLELLAYFRNRAPLDDSGMPKDRFSAEMPDATLATLKIQPSEPRDSAVYFCASGLDPGGKYGYTFGSGTRLTVV.

The V call is TRBV9, the J call TRBJ1-2; 10 bases line up with TRBD1. V was pared by 4 bases and J by 2 bases, with 2 bases of the junction left unmatched. This CDR3 is built from 14 residues. The germline V gene has CDR1 SGDLS and CDR2 YYNGEE. The CDR3 DNA sequence: TGTGCCAGCAGCCAGACAGGGGGCAACTATGGCTACACCTTC. Translated: CASSQTGGNYGYTF.

The chain carries TRBV9 and TRBJ2-7; weak D call: TRBD2 (6 bases). The CDR3 is 15 amino acids. Trimming cost V 0 bases and J 4 bases, with 14 bases left between them. The germline gives CDR1 SGDLS, CDR2 YYNGEE. The CDR3 DNA follows: TGTGCCAGCAGCGTAGCTTCCGGGGGAAGATACGAGCAGTACTTC. This encodes CASSVASGGRYEQYF.